These 20 T cell receptor beta chains share one sample of origin, sequenced in a study of cytomegalovirus exposure and HLA in healthy donors. Researchers ran the PCR with 60 Vbeta and 13 Jbeta primers. Clones were read by immunoSEQ multiplex PCR, and TCRdb kept only the in-frame ones, dropping some. The sample lists 100,000 to 150,000 clones, about 74% occurring once. The specimen sequenced was PBMCs. The receptor set was obtained from a woman aged 45-65 years in good health and CMV-seropositive.

This sequence joins TRBV7-2 and TRBJ1-3; perhaps TRBD1 as D (5 bases). This CDR3 is built from 16 residues. V was cut by 5 bases and J by 3 bases, with 17 bases left in between. Germline values: CDR1 SGHTA, CDR2 FQGNSA. As DNA, the CDR3 is TGTGCCAGCAGCCCGATGGGGGGAATCGGTGGAAACACCATATATTTT. Residues: CASSPMGGIGGNTIYF. The full variable domain, completed using reference TRBV7-2 and TRBJ1-3, is GAGVSQSPSNKVTEKGKDVELRCDPISGHTALYWYRQSLGQGLEFLIYFQGNSAPDKSGLPSDRFSAERTGGSVSTLTIQRTQQEDSAVYLCASSPMGGIGGNTIYFGEGSWLTVV.

This chain connects TRBV6-5 to TRBJ1-6; D remains unclear. Germline CDR1 and CDR2: MNHEY and SVGAGI. Trimming took 6 bases from V and 7 from J, leaving 10 bases between them. The CDR3 length is 13 residues. The CDR3 bases are TGTGCCAGCAGCAGACAAGAGAATTCACCCCTCCACTTT. This translates into CASSRQENSPLHF.

The gene calls are TRBV5-1 and TRBJ1-6; TRBD1 agrees at 7 bases. The length of the CDR3 is 15 residues. Germline V gives CDR1 SGHRS, CDR2 YFSETQ. Trimming cost V 3 bases and J 5 bases; bases outside gene matches: 5. CDR3 residues: CASSSGTVNNSPLHF. In nucleotides, the CDR3 is TGCGCCAGCAGCTCCGGGACAGTGAATAATTCACCCCTCCACTTT.

This clone was detected only once. This sequence joins TRBV6-1 and TRBJ1-1, with a possible D match to TRBD1 (6 bases). Germline-derived CDR1 and CDR2 are MNHNS and SASEGT. The ends were cut back, 2 bases at V and 6 bases at J, with 13 bases in the middle. The CDR3 length is 14 residues. The CDR3 sequence: CASSERGAQAEAFF. The CDR3 DNA reads as TGTGCCAGCAGTGAACGGGGGGCCCAGGCTGAAGCTTTCTTT.

This clone was found a few times. The chain recombines TRBV30 with TRBJ2-1; D might be TRBD2 (5 bases). Trimming removed 5 bases from V and 2 bases from J, with 10 bases in between. This CDR3 spans 13 amino acids. The germline V gene encodes CDR1 GTSNPN and CDR2 SVGIG (reference sequence). The CDR3 protein is CAWFRDTYNEQFF. In DNA, the CDR3 is TGTGCCTGGTTCCGGGATACCTACAATGAGCAGTTCTTC.

The chain couples TRBV7-2 to TRBJ1-2; D is unclear. This CDR3 has 13 amino acids. Germline CDR1 reads SGHTA; CDR2 reads FQGNSA. Trimming left V 5 bases short and J 6 bases short, with 13 bases between. The CDR3 spells CASSRPSGNGYTF. CDR3 nucleotide sequence: TGTGCCAGCAGCCGACCCTCCGGGAATGGCTACACCTTC.

The V gene is TRBV19, the J gene TRBJ1-2, with TRBD1 matching over 7 bases. Germline CDR1 is LNHDA and CDR2 is SQIVND (reference sequence). V lost 4 bases, J lost 4 bases, and 9 bases stayed unmatched. This CDR3 spans 15 amino acids. DNA for the CDR3: TGTGCCAGTAGTAGAAGCCTGGACAGGACCTATGGCTACACCTTC. Translation gives CASSRSLDRTYGYTF.

The chain uses TRBV25-1 and TRBJ1-6; D is unresolved. The V gene's germline CDR1 is MGHDK and CDR2 SYGVNS. The CDR3 has 11 amino acids. Trimming took 2 bases from V and 14 from J, leaving 7 bases between them. This CDR3 is CASSERAALHF. CDR3 in DNA: TGTGCCAGCAGTGAACGTGCGGCCCTCCACTTT.

Details on this clone: Compared with germline, one end of the junction differs, possibly owing to a read error. The chain is built from TRBV5-8 and TRBJ2-3; the match to TRBD2 covers 8 bases. There are 17 residues in the CDR3. Per the germline V gene, CDR1 is SGHTS and CDR2 is YDEGEE. The DNA for the CDR3 is TGTGCCAGCAGTTTGGGTGACGGGGGGGCTACGACAGATACGCAGTATTTT. Protein: CASSLGDGGATTDTQYF.

V and J are TRBV5-4 and TRBJ2-3; the match to TRBD2 covers 12 bases. CDR3 length equals 18 residues. The V gene end was trimmed by 0 bases and the J gene end by 3 bases; junction bases not matched to a gene: 8. Germline CDR1 and CDR2: SGHNT and YYREEE (reference sequence). DNA for the CDR3: TGTGCCAGCAGCTTGGGGGGAATCCTAGCGGGGGGGACAGATACGCAGTATTTT. Amino acid sequence: CASSLGGILAGGTDTQYF.

This clone was detected a few times. CDR3 amino acids: CASSISSGAGTQYF. In DNA form, the CDR3 reads TGTGCCAGTAGCATCTCGAGCGGGGCGGGTACGCAGTATTTT. The chain uses TRBV19 and TRBJ2-3, with 7 bases lining up with TRBD2. This CDR3 is 14 amino acids long. After removal of 6 bases from V and 8 bases from J, the junction contained 11 bases not matched to a gene. CDR1 and CDR2 (germline): LNHDA, SQIVND (reference sequence).

Only one count was recorded for this clone. The chain combines TRBV10-3 with TRBJ1-1; a weak D match, TRBD1 (6 bases). Germline V gene data show CDR1 as ENHRY and CDR2 as SYGVKD. The CDR3 is 15 amino acids. V lost 0 bases to trimming and J lost 3 bases, with 11 bases between them. CDR3: CAISESGQGYTEAFF. The DNA for the CDR3 is TGTGCCATCAGTGAGTCGGGGCAGGGGTACACTGAAGCTTTCTTT.

The chain carries TRBV10-1 and TRBJ1-1; D may be TRBD1 (5 bases). Germline lookup yields CDR1 WNHNN and CDR2 SYGVQD (reference sequence). V shed 2 bases and J shed 9 bases, with 16 bases lying between them. CDR3 length equals 14 residues. The CDR3 sequence: CASSETSGLLKAFF. In DNA, the CDR3 is TGCGCCAGCAGTGAGACCTCGGGACTTCTAAAAGCTTTCTTT.

The rearrangement uses TRBV5-5 and TRBJ1-5; no clear D. The CDR3 totals 14 residues. The V and J ends lost 0 bases and 7 bases respectively, with 11 bases between them. Germline-derived CDR1 and CDR2 are SGHKS and YYEKEE (reference sequence). CDR3 residues: CASSLGGLEQPQHF. In nucleotides, the CDR3 is TGTGCCAGCAGCTTGGGAGGGCTGGAGCAGCCCCAGCATTTT.

The chain joins TRBV5-4 to TRBJ2-1; weak D call: TRBD2 (6 bases). Trimming left V 3 bases short and J 9 bases short, with 19 bases between. CDR3 length: 15 amino acids. Looked up from germline, CDR1 is SGHNT and CDR2 is YYREEE (reference sequence). The CDR3 sequence is CASSSRGTASGEQFF. Here the CDR3 DNA reads TGTGCCAGCAGCTCGCGCGGGACCGCCTCCGGTGAGCAGTTCTTC.

The J gene is TRBJ2-1, the V gene TRBV19; 7 nucleotides line up with TRBD1. This CDR3 is 14 amino acids long. Looked up from germline, CDR1 is LNHDA and CDR2 is SQIVND (reference sequence). Trimming took 5 bases from V and 4 from J; bases not matched to a gene: 5. The CDR3 DNA is TGTGCCAGTAGTTCGACGGGACAGTACAATGAGCAGTTCTTC. Its translation is CASSSTGQYNEQFF.

The CDR3 DNA is TGTGCCAGCAGTTACGGCCAGTTTCCTTCCTACGAGCAGTACTTC. Protein: CASSYGQFPSYEQYF. The rearrangement joins TRBV6-5 to TRBJ2-7; no firm D call. The CDR3 runs 15 residues. CDR1 is MNHEY and CDR2 is SVGAGI in the germline V gene. The V gene lost 2 bases and the J gene lost 1 base, with 12 bases spanning the gap.

The rearrangement links TRBV9 to TRBJ2-1, with TRBD2 matching 10 bases. The CDR3 spans 16 residues. The germline CDR1 and CDR2 sequences are SGDLS and YYNGEE. J lost 7 bases, V lost 1 base, and 8 bases had no gene match. The DNA of the CDR3 is TGTGCCAGCAGCGTATTTGCTAGCGGGGGTGGAAATGAGCAGTTCTTC. Its translation is CASSVFASGGGNEQFF.

V gene TRBV7-7 combines with J gene TRBJ2-5, with 7 bases matching TRBD2. The germline V gene encodes CDR1 SSHAT and CDR2 FNYEAQ (reference sequence). This CDR3 region has 15 residues. Losses at the gene ends were 4 bases for V and 4 bases for J; bases not matched to a gene: 9. The CDR3 DNA sequence: TGTGCCAGCAGCTCTTCGTATGGGGGGGTAGAGACCCAGTACTTC. It yields the protein CASSSSYGGVETQYF. Full variable domain (remainder filled in from reference TRBV7-7 and TRBJ2-5): GAGVSQSPRYKVTKRGQDVTLRCDPISSHATLYWYQQALGQGPEFLTYFNYEAQPDKSGLPSDRFSAERPEGSISTLTIQRTEQRDSAMYRCASSSSYGGVETQYFGPGTRLLVL.

The chain couples TRBV4-2 to TRBJ2-3, with D possibly matching TRBD2 (6 bases). There are 18 residues in the CDR3. V lost 1 base, J lost 0 bases, and 17 bases lay in between. Germline V gene data show CDR1 as LGHNA and CDR2 as YNFKEQ. The CDR3 nucleotides read TGTGCCAGCAGCCAAGTAGAGGTGGTAGCGGAGAGCACAGATACGCAGTATTTT. Translated, it gives CASSQVEVVAESTDTQYF.